This TCR beta chain was sequenced for a study of T-cell memory formation after mild COVID-19. The 5'RACE method, run with constant-segment primers, produced TCR alpha and TCR beta cDNA libraries (carrying sample barcodes and UMIs). TCRdb re-called the 5' RACE reads with MiXCR, one entry per CDR3 protein. The sample has roughly 580,000 distinct CDR3 sequences; roughly 18% are singletons. The clonotype was recovered from an adult woman who had mild COVID-19 (a few samples of this study predate the infection). Cell type and time point are not known. The sample was PBMCs or a T cell subset sorted from them (not recorded which).

CDR3 sequence (DNA): TGTGCCAGCTGGGGGGGACTAGCGGGAGTAGGTGAGCAGTTCTTC. This codes for CASWGGLAGVGEQFF. The chain has TRBV7-9 and TRBJ2-1, with TRBD2 matching 14 bases. The germline V gene has CDR1 SEHNR and CDR2 FQNEAQ (reference sequence). J was trimmed by 9 bases and V by 8 bases; bases with no gene match: 9. This CDR3 has 15 residues.